This T cell receptor (beta chain) derives from a study of T cell changes during pregnancy in multiple sclerosis. There are 14 residues in the CDR3. The germline V and J ends were trimmed by 7 bases and 5 bases, with 17 bases remaining between them. The germline V gene encodes CDR1 MNHEY and CDR2 SVGAGI. TCRdb's copy holds only in-frame clones and misses some; the assay was immunoSEQ multiplex PCR. The profile shows approximately 80,000 clones, less than 95% of them singletons. The clonotype comes from a female donor with multiple sclerosis, enrolled in a pregnancy study. Sequenced here: peripheral blood, sampled in the third trimester of pregnancy. The chain carries TRBV6-5 and TRBJ1-1, with a weak D call TRBD1 (5 bases). CDR3 in amino acids: CASTNGRGGTEAFF. For the CDR3, the DNA is TGTGCCAGCACCAACGGGAGGGGAGGTACTGAAGCTTTCTTT.